The 21 T cell receptor beta chains given below trace back to one sample, sequenced in a study of T cell responses to AZD1222 COVID-19 vaccine. The method was immunoSEQ multiplex PCR; TCRdb's version includes in-frame clones alone and lacks a portion of them. The sample has tens of thousands of clones, 80% seen once; the top ten hold around 50%. The specimen was peripheral blood, collected 28 days after the second AZD1222 dose. These receptors came from an adult who received the AZD1222 COVID-19 vaccine.

V is TRBV28 and J is TRBJ2-3; no firm D call. This CDR3 is 16 amino acids long. V lost 6 bases and J 0 bases, leaving 16 bases between the germline ends. The germline gives CDR1 MDHEN, CDR2 SYDVKM. The DNA for the CDR3 is TGTGCCAGCAGCGGCGGCCCGACCCTTAGCACAGATACGCAGTATTTT. Amino acids: CASSGGPTLSTDTQYF.

The chain links TRBV3-1 (or the pseudogene TRBV3-2) to TRBJ1-1; D is unclear. Trimming pared 3 bases from V and 7 bases from J, leaving 9 bases between. The germline gives CDR1 LGHDT, CDR2 YNNKEL (reference sequence). CDR3 size: 12 residues. The CDR3 DNA is TGTGCCAGCAGCCATGGGGAGGGTGAAGCTTTCTTT. It codes for CASSHGEGEAFF.

This clone was observed a handful of times. The chain links TRBV7-3 to TRBJ2-1; D remains ambiguous. Germline values: CDR1 SGHTA, CDR2 FQGTGA. The CDR3 is made up of 15 amino acids. The germline V and J ends were trimmed by 4 bases and 2 bases, with 12 bases remaining between them. CDR3: CASSWAGTAYNEQFF. CDR3 bases: TGTGCCAGCAGCTGGGCAGGAACCGCCTACAATGAGCAGTTCTTC.

The chain combines TRBV28 with TRBJ2-7; unclear D gene. V was trimmed by 6 bases and J by 4 bases, leaving 7 bases between them. This CDR3 comprises 11 residues. CDR1 is MDHEN, CDR2 SYDVKM, per germline. CDR3 protein: CASSAFYEQYF. In nucleotides, the CDR3 is TGTGCCAGCAGCGCCTTTTACGAGCAGTACTTC.

In its sample, this clone was seen a few times. J is TRBJ2-7 and V is TRBV5-1, with 7 bases fitting TRBD2. In germline, CDR1 is SGHRS, CDR2 YFSETQ. This CDR3 comprises 15 residues. The ends lost 7 bases at V and 2 bases at J; junction bases unmatched: 12. CDR3 in DNA: TGCGCCAGCCAGCGGGGTTTGGACATGACCTACGAGCAGTACTTC. Amino acids: CASQRGLDMTYEQYF.

The genes are TRBV6-5 and TRBJ2-1, with 7 bases matching TRBD1. The CDR3 consists of 14 residues. Per germline, CDR1 MNHEY and CDR2 SVGAGI. The V and J ends lost 7 bases and 4 bases, in that order; junction bases with no gene match: 7. CDR3 sequence: CASTPGQSYNEQFF. The CDR3 DNA sequence: TGTGCCAGCACCCCGGGACAGAGTTACAATGAGCAGTTCTTC.

The genes are TRBV18 and TRBJ2-7; 9 bases agree with TRBD2. Per the germline V gene, CDR1 is KGHSH and CDR2 is LQKENI. This CDR3 spans 17 amino acids. J lost 4 bases, V lost 3 bases, and 13 bases had no gene match. The CDR3 DNA is TGTGCCAGCTCACCCCTAGCGGGACCCGGTATAACGTACGAGCAGTACTTC. Protein product: CASSPLAGPGITYEQYF.

This chain connects TRBV19 to TRBJ2-1; D unclear. The V end lost 1 base, the J end lost 6 bases, and 7 bases lay between the germline ends. Looked up from germline, CDR1 is LNHDA and CDR2 is SQIVND (reference sequence). CDR3 length: 13 residues. This chain's CDR3 is CASSIGVFNEQFF. The CDR3 DNA reads TGTGCCAGTAGTATAGGTGTTTTCAATGAGCAGTTCTTC.

This sequence joins TRBV5-6 and TRBJ2-1, with unresolved D. The CDR3 is made up of 13 amino acids. V gave up 0 bases and J gave up 8 bases, with 9 bases separating them. From germline, CDR1 is SGHDT and CDR2 YYEEEE. The CDR3 sequence: CASSLEIVHEQFF. The DNA of the CDR3 is TGTGCCAGCAGCTTGGAAATAGTCCATGAGCAGTTCTTC.

This clone showed up just once. The chain recombines TRBV11-3 with TRBJ2-2, with TRBD2 matching 8 bases. The CDR3 runs to 13 residues. Germline V lookup: CDR1 SGHNT, CDR2 YENEEA. Unmatched junction bases numbered 5, after V lost 5 bases and J lost 9 bases. The CDR3 DNA sequence: TGTGCCAGCAGCCCGCGGGGGGATAGGGAGCTGTTTTTT. It is translated as CASSPRGDRELFF. Full variable domain (missing parts from reference TRBV11-3 and TRBJ2-2): EAGVVQSPRYKIIEKKQPVAFWCNPISGHNTLYWYLQNLGQGPELLIRYENEEAVDDSQLPKDRFSAERLKGVDSTLKIQPAELGDSAVYLCASSPRGDRELFFGEGSRLTVL.

The rearrangement uses TRBV4-2 and TRBJ1-2, with unresolved D. The germline V and J ends were trimmed by 0 bases and 4 bases, with 12 bases remaining between them. In germline, CDR1 is LGHNA, CDR2 YNFKEQ. The CDR3 runs 15 residues. CDR3 protein: CASSQEGDHLYGYTF. CDR3 DNA: TGTGCCAGCAGCCAAGAAGGAGACCACCTCTATGGCTACACCTTC.

The chain joins TRBV7-9 to TRBJ2-6; D ambiguous. Trimming cost V 2 bases and J 2 bases, with 7 bases left between them. CDR3 length: 15 residues. CDR1 SEHNR and CDR2 FQNEAQ come from the germline V gene (reference sequence). Here the CDR3 DNA reads TGTGCCAGCAGCTTATCGGATACTGGGGCCAACGTCCTGACTTTC. It codes for CASSLSDTGANVLTF.

The sample holds a few counts of this clone. The DNA of the CDR3 is TGTGCCAGCAGCCGGTTGGGGGCCCAATCACCCCTCCACTTT. Protein sequence: CASSRLGAQSPLHF. The V gene is TRBV6-2 or TRBV6-3, the J gene TRBJ1-6; D may be TRBD1 (6 bases). Trimming pared 6 bases from V and 10 bases from J, leaving 16 bases between. CDR3 length: 14 amino acids. Germline V lookup: CDR1 MNHEY, CDR2 SVGEGT.

The chain is built from TRBV7-9 and TRBJ2-7; the match to TRBD1 covers 7 bases. Germline CDR1 and CDR2: SEHNR and FQNEAQ (reference sequence). Trimming removed 5 bases from V and 0 bases from J; junction bases left unmatched: 10. The CDR3 consists of 16 residues. The CDR3 region has the DNA TGTGCCAGCAGCCCCCCCGAGACAGGGCACTCCTACGAGCAGTACTTC. It encodes CASSPPETGHSYEQYF.

The gene calls are TRBV5-1 and TRBJ1-5; a weak D match, TRBD1 (6 bases). The CDR3 runs 15 residues. Germline CDR1 SGHRS, CDR2 YFSETQ. Trimming removed 4 bases from V and 5 bases from J, with 16 bases in between. The CDR3 protein is CASSRDGQSDQPQHF. The CDR3 DNA sequence: TGCGCCAGCAGCCGGGACGGACAGTCGGATCAGCCCCAGCATTTT.

This chain connects TRBV20-1 to TRBJ2-7; D unclear. V was cut by 3 bases and J by 5 bases, with 8 bases left in between. Germline CDR1 DFQATT, CDR2 SNEGSKA (reference sequence). The CDR3 is 11 amino acids. The CDR3 loop is CSASRQDEQYF. The DNA of the CDR3 is TGCAGTGCTAGTAGGCAGGACGAGCAGTACTTC.

The chain uses TRBV3-1 (or the pseudogene TRBV3-2) and TRBJ2-7; TRBD2 aligns across 9 bases. CDR1 is LGHDT, CDR2 YNNKEL, per germline (reference sequence). Losses at the gene ends were 4 bases for V and 7 bases for J; bases not matched to a gene: 8. This CDR3 has 14 residues. This CDR3 reads CASSLGLAHFEQYF. The DNA of the CDR3 is TGTGCCAGCAGCCTCGGACTAGCGCACTTTGAGCAGTACTTC.

J is TRBJ1-6 and V is TRBV6-6, with 12 bases matching TRBD1. With V trimmed by 5 bases and J by 6 bases, 8 bases remained unmatched. The CDR3 length is 17 residues. Germline V CDR1 and CDR2: MNHNY, SVGAGI (reference sequence). CDR3 coding DNA: TGTGCCAGCAGTGGATCCGGGACAGGGGGCAGTAATTCACCCCTCCACTTT. This sequence encodes CASSGSGTGGSNSPLHF.

V is TRBV6-5 and J is TRBJ2-3; 13 positions agree with TRBD2. V lost 7 bases and J lost 7; bases outside the gene matches: 8. Germline loops: CDR1 MNHEY, CDR2 SVGAGI. The CDR3 runs to 15 residues. For the CDR3, the DNA is TGTGCCAGCAACCACGTGACTAGCGGGGGGAATACGCAGTATTTT. Translation: CASNHVTSGGNTQYF.

This chain connects TRBV18 to TRBJ1-2, with a weak D call TRBD1 (5 bases). The germline V and J ends were trimmed by 3 bases and 7 bases, with 15 bases remaining between them. The CDR3 extends over 14 amino acids. Germline CDR1 KGHSH, CDR2 LQKENI. The CDR3 sequence: CASSPETSGSGYTF. CDR3 DNA sequence: TGTGCCAGCTCACCGGAAACATCAGGGAGTGGCTACACCTTC. The full variable domain, completed using reference TRBV18 and TRBJ1-2, is NAGVMQNPRHLVRRRGQEARLRCSPMKGHSHVYWYRQLPEEGLKFMVYLQKENIIDESGMPKERFSAEFPKEGPSILRIQQVVRGDSAAYFCASSPETSGSGYTFGSGTRLTVV.

This chain uses TRBV28 with TRBJ1-4; D uncertain. Trimming took off 4 bases at V and 0 bases at J, with 9 bases between the two ends. This CDR3 has 15 residues. Germline CDR1 MDHEN, CDR2 SYDVKM. The CDR3, as DNA: TGTGCCAGCAGTTCCCCTTTTGCAACTAATGAAAAACTGTTTTTT. It is translated as CASSSPFATNEKLFF.